This T cell receptor beta chain is drawn from a study of T cell changes during pregnancy in multiple sclerosis. Germline trimming cut 4 bases from V and 2 bases from J; bases unmatched to any gene: 13. This CDR3 comprises 18 residues. Germline CDR1 SEHNR, CDR2 FQNEAQ (reference sequence). Profiling relied on immunoSEQ multiplex PCR, and the TCRdb table lists in-frame clones only, not all of them. Of around 37,000 clones listed, 70% to 90% are singletons. V is TRBV7-9 and J is TRBJ2-3; 9 bases align to TRBD2. This sequence was found in a female donor with multiple sclerosis, enrolled in a pregnancy study. This specimen consisted of CD8+ T cells from peripheral blood mononuclear cells, obtained in the third trimester of pregnancy. The CDR3 DNA reads TGTGCCAGCAGCTCCTCCCTAGGGGCTAGCGGGAACACAGATACGCAGTATTTT. Protein product: CASSSSLGASGNTDTQYF.